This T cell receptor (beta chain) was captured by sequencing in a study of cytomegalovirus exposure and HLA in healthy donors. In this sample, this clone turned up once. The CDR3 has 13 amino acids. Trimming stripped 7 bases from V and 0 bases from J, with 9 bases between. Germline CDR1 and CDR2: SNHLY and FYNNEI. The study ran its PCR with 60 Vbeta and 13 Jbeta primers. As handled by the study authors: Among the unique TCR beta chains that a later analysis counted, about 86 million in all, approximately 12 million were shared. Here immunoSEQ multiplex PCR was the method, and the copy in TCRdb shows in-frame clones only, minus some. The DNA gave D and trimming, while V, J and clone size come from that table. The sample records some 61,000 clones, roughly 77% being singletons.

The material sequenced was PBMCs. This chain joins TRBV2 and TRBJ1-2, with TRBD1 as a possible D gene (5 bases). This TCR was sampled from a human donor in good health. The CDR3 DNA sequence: TGTGCCAGCAAGGCGACAGCTAACTATGGCTACACCTTC. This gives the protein CASKATANYGYTF.